These 23 T cell receptor beta chains came from one sample sequenced in a study of OX40 agonist ivuxolimab in advanced cancers. Clones were read by immunoSEQ multiplex PCR, and TCRdb kept only the in-frame ones, dropping some. The data hold approximately 52,000 clones, with approximately 86% observed a single time. Sequencing was performed on CD4+ or CD8+ T cells sorted from blood, taken in a trial of the OX40 agonist ivuxolimab. These receptors all come from an adult with an advanced solid tumor such as melanoma, head and neck, liver or kidney cancer.

This sequence joins TRBV4-1 and TRBJ2-7; the D gene is possibly TRBD1 (6 bases). Trimming took 1 base from V and 2 from J, leaving 15 bases between them. The germline V gene encodes CDR1 MGHRA and CDR2 YSYEKL. The CDR3 runs to 16 residues. CDR3 in DNA: TGCGCCAGCAGCCAAGGGCTAGTGGGGGCCCCCTACGAGCAGTACTTC. Its translation is CASSQGLVGAPYEQYF.

This chain joins TRBV9 and TRBJ2-1; 8 nucleotides agree with TRBD2. After removal of 4 bases from V and 3 bases from J, the junction contained 6 bases not matched to a gene. The CDR3 extends over 15 amino acids. From germline, CDR1 is SGDLS and CDR2 YYNGEE. The CDR3 DNA is TGTGCCAGCAGCCCCGGGGGGGACCGCTACAATGAGCAGTTCTTC. This translates into CASSPGGDRYNEQFF.

The chain links TRBV7-3 to TRBJ2-5; D is possibly TRBD1 or TRBD2 (5 bases each). TRBJ2-7 matches the DNA end more closely, so the J call is doubtful. The CDR3 is 16 amino acids. Per the germline V gene, CDR1 is SGHTA and CDR2 is FQGTGA. CDR3 amino acids: CASSSPCCWGTYEQYF. CDR3 nucleotides: TGTGCCAGCAGCTCCCCCTGTTGCTGGGGGACCTACGAGCAGTACTTC.

This chain links TRBV7-9 with TRBJ2-2, with no clear D. The V gene's germline CDR1 is SEHNR and CDR2 FQNEAQ (reference sequence). The CDR3 is 13 amino acids. Trimming took 3 bases from V and 9 from J, leaving 11 bases between them. The CDR3 reads CASSFGPSRELFF. CDR3 bases: TGTGCCAGCAGCTTCGGACCGTCCCGGGAGCTGTTTTTT.

The chain has TRBV28 and TRBJ1-5; D is ambiguous. Germline CDR1 reads MDHEN; CDR2 reads SYDVKM. The CDR3 is made up of 11 amino acids. Trimming cost V 4 bases and J 6 bases, with 4 bases left between them. The DNA of the CDR3 is TGTGCCAGCAGTTGGGGTCAGCCCCAGCATTTT. It codes for CASSWGQPQHF.

This rearrangement joins TRBV9 to TRBJ2-2; 7 bases map to TRBD2. The V segment lost 0 bases and the J segment 7 bases; nucleotides outside the gene matches: 9. The CDR3 has 16 amino acids. Germline lookup yields CDR1 SGDLS and CDR2 YYNGEE. CDR3 DNA sequence: TGTGCCAGCAGCGTAGGTCGGGACTATGACGGCGGGGAGCTGTTTTTT. Protein: CASSVGRDYDGGELFF.

This chain uses TRBV25-1 with TRBJ2-7; D call uncertain. The germline V gene encodes CDR1 MGHDK and CDR2 SYGVNS. With 5 bases removed from V and 2 bases from J, the gap between germline ends came to 25 bases. This CDR3 has 18 residues. The DNA of the CDR3 is TGTGCCAGCAGTCCTCGGGCCGGCCCCCCACAGAGAGCCTACGAGCAGTACTTC. Amino acids: CASSPRAGPPQRAYEQYF.

This rearrangement joins TRBV9 to TRBJ2-2, with D perhaps TRBD1 (7 bases). The CDR3 loop spans 16 amino acids. Germline CDR1 SGDLS, CDR2 YYNGEE. V was trimmed by 4 bases and J by 6 bases, leaving 19 bases between them. CDR3 loop: CASSSSEGAWAGELFF. The CDR3, as DNA: TGTGCCAGCAGCTCCTCGGAGGGGGCCTGGGCCGGGGAGCTGTTTTTT.

This clone was counted a single time. This chain joins TRBV28 and TRBJ1-5; unclear D gene. The germline V gene encodes CDR1 MDHEN and CDR2 SYDVKM. This CDR3 spans 14 amino acids. The V end lost 3 bases, the J end lost 5 bases, and 11 bases lay between the germline ends. In nucleotides, the CDR3 is TGTGCCAGCAGTTTGGTCACACAAGATCAGCCCCAGCATTTT. Translated: CASSLVTQDQPQHF.

V is TRBV2 and J is TRBJ1-1; D is unclear. The CDR3 is made up of 11 amino acids. Germline V gives CDR1 SNHLY, CDR2 FYNNEI. Between the trimmed V and J ends, which lost 10 bases and 7 bases, there was a span of 13 bases. The CDR3 DNA reads TGTGCCAACAGCGTTGGTAGTGAAGCTTTCTTT. Translation: CANSVGSEAFF.

The CDR3 DNA reads as TGTGCCAGCAGCTTAGGCCAGGACGAGCAGTACTTC. This translates into CASSLGQDEQYF. The V gene is TRBV11-2, the J gene TRBJ2-7; D remains unclear. This CDR3 is built from 12 residues. Trimming cost V 1 base and J 5 bases, with 6 bases left between them. Germline V gene data show CDR1 as SGHAT and CDR2 as FQNNGV.

By frequency in the sample, this clone is medium-sized. The V and J genes are TRBV11-2 and TRBJ2-1; no firm D call. This CDR3 is built from 11 residues. Trimming stripped 4 bases from V and 6 bases from J, with 4 bases between. Looked up from germline, CDR1 is SGHAT and CDR2 is FQNNGV. Written as DNA, the CDR3 is TGTGCCAGCAGCTCCGGCAATGAGCAGTTCTTC. This sequence encodes CASSSGNEQFF.

The chain recombines TRBV27 with TRBJ2-7; no reliable D call. This CDR3 spans 15 amino acids. V was shortened by 3 bases and J by 7 bases, with 19 bases between the two germline ends. The germline gives CDR1 MNHEY, CDR2 SMNVEV (reference sequence). The CDR3 nucleotides are TGTGCCAGCAGTTTTGTAGGACCTACCTCCAGGGAGCAGTACTTC. Translation gives CASSFVGPTSREQYF.

The rearrangement links TRBV7-6 to TRBJ1-1; D ambiguous. Germline V gene sequence: CDR1 SGHVS, CDR2 FNYEAQ. V was shortened by 5 bases and J by 3 bases, with 10 bases between the two germline ends. The CDR3 has 13 amino acids. Written as DNA, the CDR3 is TGTGCCAGCAGCCCTCTAGGGCACACTGAAGCTTTCTTT. Translating gives CASSPLGHTEAFF.

J is TRBJ2-7 and V is TRBV4-3; D unresolved. The CDR3 contains 15 residues. Trimming pared 4 bases from V and 0 bases from J, leaving 13 bases between. Germline V gene lookup returns CDR1 LGHNA and CDR2 YSLEER. The CDR3 sequence: CASSPGRSVSYEQYF. CDR3 bases: TGCGCCAGCAGCCCCGGTAGGTCCGTCTCCTACGAGCAGTACTTC.

V gene TRBV27 combines with J gene TRBJ2-1; either TRBD1 or TRBD2 may supply D (5 bases each). The CDR3 contains 16 residues. V was cut by 5 bases and J by 3 bases, with 17 bases left in between. Germline values: CDR1 MNHEY, CDR2 SMNVEV (reference sequence). The CDR3 protein is CASSTLKGTHYNEQFF. In nucleotides, the CDR3 is TGTGCCAGCAGTACTTTGAAGGGGACCCACTACAATGAGCAGTTCTTC.

This rearrangement joins TRBV5-6 to TRBJ2-7, with a tentative D call TRBD1 (6 bases). V lost 3 bases and J lost 4, with 14 bases in between. Per the germline V gene, CDR1 is SGHDT and CDR2 is YYEEEE. The length of the CDR3 is 14 residues. DNA for the CDR3: TGTGCCAGCAGCTCGGCCGGGACACTTTACGAGCAGTACTTC. Protein: CASSSAGTLYEQYF.

The CDR3 DNA reads TGCGCCAGCAGTGAGACGGTGGGGGGGCCGTACAATGAGCAGTTCTTC. Residues: CASSETVGGPYNEQFF. The chain uses TRBV10-1 and TRBJ2-1; D is perhaps TRBD2 (7 bases). This CDR3 is 16 amino acids long. The germline V gene has CDR1 WNHNN and CDR2 SYGVQD (reference sequence). V lost 2 bases, J lost 4 bases, and 15 bases lay in between.

The genes are TRBV11-2 and TRBJ1-6, with 8 bases identical to TRBD1. J lost 7 bases, V lost 2 bases, and 10 bases had no gene match. The CDR3 consists of 17 residues. Germline V CDR1 and CDR2: SGHAT, FQNNGV. As DNA, the CDR3 is TGTGCCAGCAGCTTATGGAAAAGGACAGGGATCAATTCACCCCTCCACTTT. The encoded protein is CASSLWKRTGINSPLHF.

The chain combines TRBV13 with TRBJ1-2; no definite D call. Trimming took off 7 bases at V and 6 bases at J, with 18 bases between the two ends. The V gene's germline CDR1 is PRHDT and CDR2 FYEKMQ (reference sequence). The CDR3 length is 14 residues. CDR3 DNA sequence: TGTGCCAGCACCCTAAGCCCCTTTTCAGATGGCTACACCTTC. As protein: CASTLSPFSDGYTF.

V is TRBV6-1 and J is TRBJ1-5; 9 bases map to TRBD1. This CDR3 has 15 residues. V trimming: 3 bases; J trimming: 9 bases; junction bases outside the gene matches: 9. Germline V gene lookup returns CDR1 MNHNS and CDR2 SASEGT. CDR3 protein: CASSDWGTGTGPQHF. For the CDR3, the DNA is TGTGCCAGCAGTGACTGGGGGACAGGGACCGGGCCCCAGCATTTT.

V usage is TRBV7-6 and J usage is TRBJ2-5; D uncertain. This CDR3 is 12 amino acids long. The V gene lost 0 bases and the J gene lost 5 bases, with 4 bases spanning the gap. CDR1 and CDR2 (germline): SGHVS, FNYEAQ. In DNA, the CDR3 is TGTGCCAGCAGCTTAGCGGAGGAGACCCAGTACTTC. This encodes CASSLAEETQYF. The whole variable domain, filled in from reference TRBV7-6 and TRBJ2-5, reads GAGVSQSPRYKVTKRGQDVALRCDPISGHVSLYWYRQALGQGPEFLTYFNYEAQQDKSGLPNDRFSAERPEGSISTLTIQRTEQRDSAMYRCASSLAEETQYFGPGTRLLVL.

The chain is built from TRBV9 and TRBJ2-2; 9 bases align to TRBD1. CDR1 is SGDLS, CDR2 YYNGEE, per germline. V lost 1 base, J lost 6 bases, and 16 bases stayed unmatched. This CDR3 contains 19 residues. The DNA of the CDR3 is TGTGCCAGCAGCGTAAGATGGGGAGGGGGACAGGGAAGACCCGGGGAGCTGTTTTTT. Translation: CASSVRWGGGQGRPGELFF.